A selection of T cell receptor beta chains follows, all from one sample in a study of CD8 T cells in ankylosing spondylitis. TCRdb re-called the 5' RACE reads through MiXCR, storing one row per CDR3 protein. The sample records 750,000 to 850,000 distinct CDR3 sequences, approximately 12% being singletons. The sequenced sample was blood, either unsorted or a sorted T cell fraction (not recorded which). These receptors originate from a male donor with ankylosing spondylitis. Each CDR3 is given with its conserved first and last residue.

V gene	J gene	CDR3 protein
TRBV6-1	TRBJ2-1	CASSRRPLADNYNEQFF
TRBV20-1	TRBJ1-4	CSASRGGPGTNEKLFF
TRBV7-8	TRBJ1-5	CASSLTTDQPQHF
TRBV5-1	TRBJ2-5	CASSLGQGLTETQYF
TRBV20-1	TRBJ1-5	CSAPLGSSNQPQHF
TRBV20-1	TRBJ2-1	CSAPSTGNEQFF
TRBV20-1	TRBJ2-7	CSAPPTSGPLTRSYEQYF
TRBV20-1	TRBJ1-2	CSASSGTRYGYTF
TRBV4-3	TRBJ2-6	CASSQDVSRGTPGANVLTF
TRBV4-2	TRBJ2-5	CASSQLFGGAEEETQYF
TRBV29-1	TRBJ2-5	CSVWTGSRGTQYF
TRBV27	TRBJ1-3	CASSLAAGGTIYF
TRBV12-3/TRBV12-4	TRBJ2-6	CASSVQGLKSGANVLTF
TRBV7-2	TRBJ2-6	CASSLQVLSGANVLTF
TRBV20-1	TRBJ1-1	CSARDHGTGEAFF
TRBV5-5	TRBJ2-2	CASRLRGLNTGELFF
TRBV18	TRBJ2-1	CASSPGQVGLGYNEQFF
TRBV5-8	TRBJ1-5	CASRLFSQPQHF
TRBV9	TRBJ2-1	CASSSPGTRQFF
TRBV7-8	TRBJ2-7	CASSSEGFSGQQYF
TRBV10-3	TRBJ1-4	CAISTTGVAEKLFF
TRBV18	TRBJ2-3	CASSPGDGADTQYF
TRBV7-8	TRBJ2-4	CASSLSELPMYPRYF
TRBV24-1	TRBJ2-1	CATSDIRGGSYNEQFF
TRBV27	TRBJ1-2	CASSSDAYGYTF
TRBV28	TRBJ2-7	CASMGGGQGSIYEQYF
TRBV4-3	TRBJ1-6	CASSQDMFPLHF
TRBV5-1	TRBJ2-3	CASSLGGLAGDTDTQYF
TRBV29-1	TRBJ2-7	CSVGGVYEQYF
TRBV5-1	TRBJ2-1	CASSLALGVGEQFF
TRBV7-2	TRBJ2-1	CASSLAFLEQFF
TRBV20-1	TRBJ1-5	CSAIGTLDNQPQHF
TRBV20-1	TRBJ1-1	CSASRQPYTEAFF
TRBV28	TRBJ2-1	CASLTSLDEQFF
TRBV7-2	TRBJ2-1	CASTLSWGGGYNEQFF
TRBV4-2	TRBJ1-5	CASSQDPWQPQHF
TRBV24-1	TRBJ2-1	CATSDFPNGAGGEQFF
TRBV6-1	TRBJ1-1	CASSEQPQGTGGEAFF
TRBV5-6	TRBJ2-3	CASSPARLAGIDTQYF
TRBV5-1	TRBJ2-7	CASSLTSGSSLQYF
TRBV7-2	TRBJ1-1	CASTGAGVNTEAFF
TRBV20-1	TRBJ2-7	CSASLGTGEQYF
TRBV20-1	TRBJ2-7	CSASRGQNPREQYF
TRBV20-1	TRBJ2-1	CSAKGGGYNEQFF
TRBV7-2	TRBJ2-5	CASSRRLAEETQYF
TRBV20-1	TRBJ1-5	CSARDPRVGNQPQHF
TRBV5-6	TRBJ2-5	CASSLWGARETQYF
TRBV24-1	TRBJ2-1	CATSDSTSRVRGKNEQFF
TRBV4-3	TRBJ1-5	CASSQRTGSNQPQHF
TRBV20-1	TRBJ1-1	CSALQGPKNTEAFF
TRBV5-6	TRBJ2-1	CASSQTRTSGYNEQFF
TRBV20-1	TRBJ1-1	CSAFRRALSNTEAFF
TRBV20-1	TRBJ2-1	CSASSPSGGYNEQFF
TRBV5-1	TRBJ2-5	CASSLGVGPGQETQNF